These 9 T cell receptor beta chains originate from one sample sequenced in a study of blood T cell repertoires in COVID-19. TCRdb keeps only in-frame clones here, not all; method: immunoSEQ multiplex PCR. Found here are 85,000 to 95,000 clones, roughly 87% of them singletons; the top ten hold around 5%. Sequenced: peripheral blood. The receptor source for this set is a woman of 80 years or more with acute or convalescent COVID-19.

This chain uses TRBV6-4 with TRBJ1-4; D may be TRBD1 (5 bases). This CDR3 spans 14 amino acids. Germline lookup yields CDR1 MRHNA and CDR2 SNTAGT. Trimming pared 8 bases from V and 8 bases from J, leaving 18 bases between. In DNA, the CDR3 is TGTGCCAGCCGGGGGGGGGAACCTTGGGAAAAACTGTTTTTT. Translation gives CASRGGEPWEKLFF.

The CDR3 coding sequence is TGTGCCAGCAGTACGAGGACAGGGAGCTCCTATAATTCACCCCTCCACTTT. Translated, it gives CASSTRTGSSYNSPLHF. The chain has TRBV2 and TRBJ1-6; 8 bases agree with TRBD1. Germline values: CDR1 SNHLY, CDR2 FYNNEI. The V gene end was trimmed by 5 bases and the J gene end by 0 bases; junction bases not matched to a gene: 6. The CDR3 sequence is 17 residues long.

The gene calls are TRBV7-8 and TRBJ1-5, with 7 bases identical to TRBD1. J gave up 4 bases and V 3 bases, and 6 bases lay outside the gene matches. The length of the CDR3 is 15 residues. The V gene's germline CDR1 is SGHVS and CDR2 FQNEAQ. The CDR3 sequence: CASSFTGASNQPQHF. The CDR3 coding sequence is TGTGCCAGCAGCTTTACAGGGGCGTCGAATCAGCCCCAGCATTTT.

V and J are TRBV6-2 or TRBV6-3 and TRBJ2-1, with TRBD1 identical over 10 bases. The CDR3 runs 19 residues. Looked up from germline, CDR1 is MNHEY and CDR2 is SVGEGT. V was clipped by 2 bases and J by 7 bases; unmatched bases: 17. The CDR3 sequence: CASSYRQGALFGGWNEQFF. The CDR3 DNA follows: TGTGCCAGCAGTTACCGACAGGGGGCCCTCTTTGGAGGGTGGAATGAGCAGTTCTTC.

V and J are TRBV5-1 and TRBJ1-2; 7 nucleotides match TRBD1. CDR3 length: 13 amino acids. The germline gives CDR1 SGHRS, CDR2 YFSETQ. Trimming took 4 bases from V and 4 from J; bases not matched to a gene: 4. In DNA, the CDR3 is TGCGCCAGCAGCGACAGGGACAGCTATGGCTACACCTTC. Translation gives CASSDRDSYGYTF.

CDR3 coding DNA: TGTGCCAGCAGCGCCGATCCGGGACAGGGGGCGGGTACGCAGTATTTT. As protein: CASSADPGQGAGTQYF. This sequence joins TRBV5-4 and TRBJ2-3; 12 positions agree with TRBD1. The CDR3 has 16 amino acids. V lost 4 bases, J lost 8 bases, and 11 bases stayed unmatched. CDR1 is SGHNT and CDR2 is YYREEE in the germline V gene (reference sequence).

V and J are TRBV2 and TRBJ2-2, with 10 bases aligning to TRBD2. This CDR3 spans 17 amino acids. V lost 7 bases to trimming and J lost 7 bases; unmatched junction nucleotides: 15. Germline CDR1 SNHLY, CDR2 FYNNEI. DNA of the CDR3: TGTGCCAGCACCCCCCGGGGGAGCGGGGGGGCCATCGGGGAGCTGTTTTTT. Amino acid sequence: CASTPRGSGGAIGELFF. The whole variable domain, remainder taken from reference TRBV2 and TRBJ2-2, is EPEVTQTPSHQVTQMGQEVILRCVPISNHLYFYWYRQILGQKVEFLVSFYNNEISEKSEIFDDQFSVERPDGSNFTLKIRSTKLEDSAMYFCASTPRGSGGAIGELFFGEGSRLTVL.

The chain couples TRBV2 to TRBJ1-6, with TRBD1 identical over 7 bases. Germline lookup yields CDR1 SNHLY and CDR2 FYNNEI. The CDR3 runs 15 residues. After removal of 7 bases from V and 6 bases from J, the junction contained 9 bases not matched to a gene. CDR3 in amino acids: CASMLDRDRNSPLHF. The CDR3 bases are TGTGCCAGCATGCTCGACAGGGATCGTAATTCACCCCTCCACTTT.

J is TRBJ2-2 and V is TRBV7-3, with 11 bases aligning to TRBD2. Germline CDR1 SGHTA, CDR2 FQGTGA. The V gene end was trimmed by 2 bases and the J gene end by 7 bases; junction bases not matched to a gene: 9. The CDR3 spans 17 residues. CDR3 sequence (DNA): TGTGCCAGCAGCTTACCCACTAGCGGGAGCTTTGACGGGGAGCTGTTTTTT. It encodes CASSLPTSGSFDGELFF.